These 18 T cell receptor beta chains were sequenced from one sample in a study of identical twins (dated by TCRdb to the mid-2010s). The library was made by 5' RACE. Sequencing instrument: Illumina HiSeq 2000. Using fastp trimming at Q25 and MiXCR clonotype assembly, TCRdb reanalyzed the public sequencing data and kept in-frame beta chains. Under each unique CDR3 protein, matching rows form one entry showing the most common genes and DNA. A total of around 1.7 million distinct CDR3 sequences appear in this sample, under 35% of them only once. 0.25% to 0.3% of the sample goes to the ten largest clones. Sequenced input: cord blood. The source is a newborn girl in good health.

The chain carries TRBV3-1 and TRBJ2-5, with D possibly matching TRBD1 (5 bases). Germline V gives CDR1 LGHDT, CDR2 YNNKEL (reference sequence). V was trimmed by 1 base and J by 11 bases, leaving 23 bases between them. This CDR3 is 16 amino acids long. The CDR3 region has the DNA TGTGCCAGCAGCCAAGGTGGCAGGGATGTGTCTAATGAGCAGTACTTC. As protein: CASSQGGRDVSNEQYF.

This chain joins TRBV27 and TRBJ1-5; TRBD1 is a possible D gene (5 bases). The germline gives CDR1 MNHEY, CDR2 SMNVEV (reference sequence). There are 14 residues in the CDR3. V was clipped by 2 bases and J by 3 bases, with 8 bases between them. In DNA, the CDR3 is TGTGCCAGCAGTTTACGGGGGATCAATCAGCCCCAGCATTTT. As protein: CASSLRGINQPQHF.

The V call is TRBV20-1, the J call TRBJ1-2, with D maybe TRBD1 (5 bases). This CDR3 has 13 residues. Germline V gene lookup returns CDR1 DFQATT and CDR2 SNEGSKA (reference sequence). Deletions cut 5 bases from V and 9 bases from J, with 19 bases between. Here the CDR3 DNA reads TGCAGTGCTCGCCGACAGACCGGAGGTAGCTACACCTTC. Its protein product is CSARRQTGGSYTF.

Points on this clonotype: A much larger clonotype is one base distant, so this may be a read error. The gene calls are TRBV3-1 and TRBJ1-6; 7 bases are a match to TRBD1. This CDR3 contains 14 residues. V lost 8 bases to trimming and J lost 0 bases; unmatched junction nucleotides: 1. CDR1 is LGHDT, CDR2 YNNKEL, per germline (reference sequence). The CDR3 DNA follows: TGTGCCAGCTGGGACAGCTCCTATAATTCACCCCTCCACTTT. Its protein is CASWDSSYNSPLHF.

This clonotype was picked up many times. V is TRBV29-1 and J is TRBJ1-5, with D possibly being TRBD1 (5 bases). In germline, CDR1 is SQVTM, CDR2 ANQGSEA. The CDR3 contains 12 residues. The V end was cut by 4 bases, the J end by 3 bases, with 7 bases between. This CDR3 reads CSVGQFNQPQHF. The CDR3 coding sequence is TGCAGCGTTGGACAGTTCAATCAGCCCCAGCATTTT.

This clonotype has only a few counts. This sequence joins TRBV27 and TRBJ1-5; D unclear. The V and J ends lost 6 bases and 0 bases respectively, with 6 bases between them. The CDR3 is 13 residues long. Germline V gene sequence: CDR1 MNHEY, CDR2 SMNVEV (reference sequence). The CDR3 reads CASRNISNQPQHF. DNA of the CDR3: TGTGCCAGCAGAAATATTAGCAATCAGCCCCAGCATTTT.

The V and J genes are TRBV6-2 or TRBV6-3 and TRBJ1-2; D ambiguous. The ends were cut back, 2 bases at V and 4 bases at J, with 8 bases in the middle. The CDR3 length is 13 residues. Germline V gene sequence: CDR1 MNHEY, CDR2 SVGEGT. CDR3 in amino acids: CASSYRHLYGYTF. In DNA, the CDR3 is TGTGCCAGCAGTTACAGACACCTCTATGGCTACACCTTC.

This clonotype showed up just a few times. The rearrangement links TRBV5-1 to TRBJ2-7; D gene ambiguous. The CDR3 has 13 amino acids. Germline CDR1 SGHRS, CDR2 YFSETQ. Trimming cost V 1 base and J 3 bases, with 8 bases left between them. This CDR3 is CASSLSTHYEQYF. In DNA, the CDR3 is TGCGCCAGCAGCTTGTCCACCCACTACGAGCAGTACTTC.

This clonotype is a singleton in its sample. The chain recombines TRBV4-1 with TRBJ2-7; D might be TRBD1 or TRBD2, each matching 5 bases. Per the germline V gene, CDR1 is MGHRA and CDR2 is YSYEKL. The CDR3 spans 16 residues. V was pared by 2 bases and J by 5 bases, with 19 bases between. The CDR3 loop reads CASSQTLATGTDEQYF. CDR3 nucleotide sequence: TGCGCCAGCAGCCAAACCCTAGCTACCGGGACGGACGAGCAGTACTTC.

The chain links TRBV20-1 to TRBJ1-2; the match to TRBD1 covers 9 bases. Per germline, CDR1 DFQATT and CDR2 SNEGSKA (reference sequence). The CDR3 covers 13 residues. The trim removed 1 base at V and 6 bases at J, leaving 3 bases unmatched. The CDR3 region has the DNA TGCAGTGCTAGAGGGACAGGGGTGAATGGCTACACCTTC. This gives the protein CSARGTGVNGYTF.

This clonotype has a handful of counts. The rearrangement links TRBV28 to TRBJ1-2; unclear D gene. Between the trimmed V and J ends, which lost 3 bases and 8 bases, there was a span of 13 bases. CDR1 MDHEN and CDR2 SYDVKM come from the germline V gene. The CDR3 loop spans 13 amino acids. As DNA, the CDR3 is TGTGCCAGCAGTTTGAACAGCCCGGAGGGCTACACCTTC. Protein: CASSLNSPEGYTF.

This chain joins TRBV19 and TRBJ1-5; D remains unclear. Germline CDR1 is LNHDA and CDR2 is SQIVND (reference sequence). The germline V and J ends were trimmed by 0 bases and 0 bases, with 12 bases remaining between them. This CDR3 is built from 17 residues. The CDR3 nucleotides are TGTGCCAGTAGTATAGATCCGGAAATCGATAGCAATCAGCCCCAGCATTTT. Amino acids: CASSIDPEIDSNQPQHF.

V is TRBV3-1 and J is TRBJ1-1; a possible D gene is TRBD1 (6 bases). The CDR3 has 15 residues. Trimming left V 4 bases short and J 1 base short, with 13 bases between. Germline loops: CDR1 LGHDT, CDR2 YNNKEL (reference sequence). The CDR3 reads CASSRGGPANTEAFF. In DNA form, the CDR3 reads TGTGCCAGCAGCCGTGGGGGGCCGGCGAACACTGAAGCTTTCTTT.

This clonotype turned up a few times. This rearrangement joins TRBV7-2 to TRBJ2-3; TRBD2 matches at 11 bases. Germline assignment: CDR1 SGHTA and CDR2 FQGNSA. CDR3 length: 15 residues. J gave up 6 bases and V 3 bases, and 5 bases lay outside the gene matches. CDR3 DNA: TGTGCCAGCAGCTTTCTAGCGGGAGGTCGGGATACGCAGTATTTT. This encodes CASSFLAGGRDTQYF.

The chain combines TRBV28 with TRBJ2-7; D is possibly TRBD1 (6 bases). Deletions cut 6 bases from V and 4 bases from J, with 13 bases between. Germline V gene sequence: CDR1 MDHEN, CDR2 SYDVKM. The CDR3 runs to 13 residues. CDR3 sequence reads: CASRATGFYEQYF. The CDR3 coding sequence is TGTGCCAGCAGGGCCACAGGGTTTTACGAGCAGTACTTC.

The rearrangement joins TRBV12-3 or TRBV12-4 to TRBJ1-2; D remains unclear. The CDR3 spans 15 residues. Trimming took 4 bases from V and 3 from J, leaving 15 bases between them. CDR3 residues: CASSSRRIPHYGYTF. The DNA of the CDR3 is TGTGCCAGCAGTTCCCGACGGATACCCCACTATGGCTACACCTTC.

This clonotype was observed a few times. As DNA, the CDR3 is TGTGCTAGTGGTTCTCGCGTCGGGGAGCTGTTTTTT. The encoded protein is CASGSRVGELFF. The rearrangement uses TRBV12-5 and TRBJ2-2; D remains ambiguous. CDR3 length equals 12 residues. Trimming stripped 4 bases from V and 7 bases from J, with 7 bases between. Germline CDR1 reads LGHNT; CDR2 reads FRNRAP.

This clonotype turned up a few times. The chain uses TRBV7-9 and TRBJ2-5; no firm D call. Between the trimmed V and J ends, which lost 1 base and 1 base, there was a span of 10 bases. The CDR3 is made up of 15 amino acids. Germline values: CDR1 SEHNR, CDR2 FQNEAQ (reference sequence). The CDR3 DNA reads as TGTGCCAGCAGCTTAGGACGGAACCTCCAAGAGACCCAGTACTTC. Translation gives CASSLGRNLQETQYF. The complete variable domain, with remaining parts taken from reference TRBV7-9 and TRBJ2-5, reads DTGVSQNPRHKITKRGQNVTFRCDPISEHNRLYWYRQTLGQGPEFLTYFQNEAQLEKSRLLSDRFSAERPKGSFSTLEIQRTEQGDSAMYLCASSLGRNLQETQYFGPGTRLLVL.